The clone carrying this T cell receptor (beta chain) was detected a few times. Its cognate antigen is unknown. Sample treatment: oral pan-JAK inhibitor, 5-10 mg twice daily. The study team obtained lesional scalp punch biopsies and peripheral blood from alopecia areata patients. V lost 0 bases and J lost 5; bases outside the gene matches: 9. The CDR3 is 16 residues long. CDR1 is SGHRS, CDR2 YFSETQ, per germline. The data stem from a study of CD8+ T cells in alopecia areata. For the study at large: Oral tofacitinib (5 to 10 mg twice daily) was administered to treated patients. The drug, tofacitinib, lasted 6 to 18 months, followed by 6 months off drug.

Study-wide results and caveats: Clonality in the scalp and expanded CD8+ clones ranked among the top 100 were significantly decreased by tofacitinib.

Extraction of RNA preceded its reverse transcription into cDNA, which served as the sequencing template. TCRdb's table, derived via immunoSEQ multiplex PCR, lists solely in-frame clones and lacks some. The profile shows roughly 200,000 clones, roughly two fifths of them singletons. The specimen comprised CD4+ T cells sorted from blood, sampled at approximately week 39, from a patient treated with tofacitinib. The sequence came from a human donor with alopecia areata. The rearrangement uses TRBV5-1 and TRBJ2-7; TRBD2 matches at 9 bases. CDR3 coding DNA: TGCGCCAGCAGCTTGGTGTTAGCGGGAGTCTACCACGAGCAGTACTTC. This translates into CASSLVLAGVYHEQYF.